This TCR beta chain was found in a study of T cell repertoires in cytomegalovirus infection. In the study overall: The public TCR beta signatures pointed to both CMV infection and matching HLA type.

Germline assignment: CDR1 LNHNV and CDR2 YYDKDF (reference sequence). The junction had 5 bases not matched to a gene; V was cut back by 1 base and J by 1 base. The CDR3 runs 17 residues. The table lists this clonotype with a few counts. One entry per CDR3 protein, called by TCRdb with MiXCR from the reads. This sample has roughly 600,000 distinct CDR3 sequences; roughly a quarter occur once, and the top ten carry 8%. The chain is built from TRBV15 and TRBJ2-5; 11 nucleotides agree with TRBD2. The sample was CD8+ T cells from PBMCs. The source of this sequence is a human donor in good health (CMV status not recorded). Some clones in this sample may be carry-over from other donors' samples. CDR3 amino acids: CATSRGPGLAGQETQYF. CDR3 DNA: TGTGCCACCAGCAGAGGCCCCGGACTAGCGGGCCAAGAGACCCAGTACTTC.